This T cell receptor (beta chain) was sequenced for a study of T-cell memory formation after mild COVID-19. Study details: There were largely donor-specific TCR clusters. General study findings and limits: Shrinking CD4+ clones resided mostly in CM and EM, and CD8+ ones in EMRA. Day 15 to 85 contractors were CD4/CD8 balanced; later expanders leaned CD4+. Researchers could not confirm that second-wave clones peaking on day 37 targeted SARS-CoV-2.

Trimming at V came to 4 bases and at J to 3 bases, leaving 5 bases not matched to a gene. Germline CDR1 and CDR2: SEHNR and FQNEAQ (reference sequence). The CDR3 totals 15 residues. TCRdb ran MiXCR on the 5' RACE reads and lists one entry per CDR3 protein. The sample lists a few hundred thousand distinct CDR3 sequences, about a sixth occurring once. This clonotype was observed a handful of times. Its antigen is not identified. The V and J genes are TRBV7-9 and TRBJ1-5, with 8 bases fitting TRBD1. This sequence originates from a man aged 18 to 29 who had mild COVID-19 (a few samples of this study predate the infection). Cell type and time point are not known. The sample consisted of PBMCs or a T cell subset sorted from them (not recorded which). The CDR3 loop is CASSSDRAYNQPQHF. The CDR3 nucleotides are TGTGCCAGCAGCTCGGACAGGGCCTACAATCAGCCCCAGCATTTT.